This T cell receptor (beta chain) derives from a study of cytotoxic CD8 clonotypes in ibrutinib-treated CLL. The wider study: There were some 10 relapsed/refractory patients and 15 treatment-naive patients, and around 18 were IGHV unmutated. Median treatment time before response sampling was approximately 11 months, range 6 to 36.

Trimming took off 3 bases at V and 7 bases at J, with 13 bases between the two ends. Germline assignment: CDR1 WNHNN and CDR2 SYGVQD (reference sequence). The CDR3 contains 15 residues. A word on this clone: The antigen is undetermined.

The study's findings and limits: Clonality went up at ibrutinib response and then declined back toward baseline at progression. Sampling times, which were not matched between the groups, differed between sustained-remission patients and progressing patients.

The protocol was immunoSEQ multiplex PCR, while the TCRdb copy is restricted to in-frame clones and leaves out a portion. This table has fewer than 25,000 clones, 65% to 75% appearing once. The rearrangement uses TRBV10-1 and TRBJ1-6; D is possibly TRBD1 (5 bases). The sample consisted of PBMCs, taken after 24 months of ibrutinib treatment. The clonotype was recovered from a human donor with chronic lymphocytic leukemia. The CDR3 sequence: CASSDPGSRNSPLHF. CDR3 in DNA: TGCGCCAGCAGTGATCCAGGGTCTAGGAATTCACCCCTCCACTTT.